This T cell receptor beta chain was found in a study of blood T cell repertoires in COVID-19. Profiled with immunoSEQ multiplex PCR; TCRdb holds only in-frame clones, not every one. This table holds tens of thousands of clones, 70% to 80% found once. The CDR3 runs 12 residues. The V gene's germline CDR1 is SGHRS and CDR2 YFSETQ. The V end lost 4 bases, the J end lost 6 bases, and 10 bases lay between the germline ends. The rearrangement joins TRBV5-1 to TRBJ1-2, with D possibly matching TRBD1 (5 bases). Sequenced sample: peripheral blood. The sequence was obtained from a human donor in a cohort sampled during active COVID-19. The CDR3 sequence: CASSQGGDGYTF. The CDR3 nucleotides are TGCGCCAGCAGCCAGGGAGGCGATGGCTACACCTTC.